Below, 27 T cell receptor beta chains from the same sample are listed, as sequenced in a study of CD8+ T cells in alopecia areata. Extracted RNA was reverse transcribed, and the resulting cDNA served as sequencing template. Assay: immunoSEQ multiplex PCR; the TCRdb copy retains only in-frame clones and omits some. Counted here are about 300,000 clones, more than 45% occurring once; the ten biggest clones make up more than 1.5%. Treatment: oral pan-JAK inhibitor, 5-10 mg twice daily. The sample consisted of CD4+ T cells sorted from blood, taken at week 24, from a patient treated with tofacitinib. These receptors were taken from a human donor with alopecia areata.

The chain joins TRBV7-9 to TRBJ1-2; no clear D gene. The CDR3 length is 14 residues. Germline V gene sequence: CDR1 SEHNR, CDR2 FQNEAQ (reference sequence). Trimming removed 2 bases at V and 2 bases at J, with 9 bases between. This CDR3 is CASSLSRENYGYTF. The DNA of the CDR3 is TGTGCCAGCAGCTTAAGTCGGGAAAACTATGGCTACACCTTC.

This chain links TRBV5-1 with TRBJ2-6; D is ambiguous. Germline V CDR1 and CDR2: SGHRS, YFSETQ. The CDR3 has 15 residues. Trimming stripped 4 bases from V and 0 bases from J, with 8 bases between. This CDR3 is CASSGKASGANVLTF. The CDR3 region has the DNA TGCGCCAGCAGCGGTAAGGCCTCTGGGGCCAACGTCCTGACTTTC.

V and J are TRBV6-5 and TRBJ1-6; a weak D match, TRBD1 (5 bases). V lost 6 bases, J lost 6 bases, and 15 bases lay in between. From germline, CDR1 is MNHEY and CDR2 SVGAGI. The CDR3 sequence is 15 residues long. CDR3 residues: CASRLIGTTNSPLHF. The DNA of the CDR3 is TGTGCCAGCAGGTTAATCGGGACCACTAATTCACCCCTCCACTTT.

This chain joins TRBV29-1 and TRBJ1-5; 9 nucleotides align to TRBD1. Germline values: CDR1 SQVTM, CDR2 ANQGSEA. V lost 7 bases to trimming and J lost 2 bases; unmatched junction nucleotides: 3. This CDR3 has 13 residues. The CDR3 here is CSAGQGRNQPQHF. CDR3 bases: TGCAGCGCAGGACAGGGGCGCAATCAGCCCCAGCATTTT.

The V gene is TRBV29-1, the J gene TRBJ2-3, with TRBD1 matching 10 bases. The CDR3 loop spans 14 amino acids. Germline assignment: CDR1 SQVTM and CDR2 ANQGSEA. The V segment lost 5 bases and the J segment 3 bases; nucleotides outside the gene matches: 5. CDR3 nucleotide sequence: TGCAGCGTTAAGACAGGGGGCTGGACAGATACGCAGTATTTT. The encoded protein is CSVKTGGWTDTQYF.

J is TRBJ2-5 and V is TRBV19; weak D call: TRBD2 (6 bases). This CDR3 contains 14 residues. Trimming took off 3 bases at V and 5 bases at J, with 13 bases between the two ends. In germline, CDR1 is LNHDA, CDR2 SQIVND (reference sequence). The DNA for the CDR3 is TGTGCCAGTAGTATTATCGGGGGTATGGAGACCCAGTACTTC. It yields the protein CASSIIGGMETQYF.

J is TRBJ2-7 and V is TRBV27; D gene unclear. The ends were cut back, 8 bases at V and 0 bases at J, with 14 bases in the middle. This CDR3 is 14 amino acids long. The V gene's germline CDR1 is MNHEY and CDR2 SMNVEV (reference sequence). CDR3 nucleotides: TGTGCCAGCCGCCTTGCGGCAAGCTCCTACGAGCAGTACTTC. It encodes CASRLAASSYEQYF.

Comments on this clone: The CDR3 ends on some other residue instead of the conserved phenylalanine or tryptophan, so this is likely a read error. Because the CDR3's place on the DNA is in doubt, the DNA is left out and the CDR3 is given as listed by TCRdb. This chain links TRBV29-1 with TRBJ1-1. Germline V CDR1 and CDR2: SQVTM, ANQGSEA. The length of the CDR3 is 10 amino acids, counting both ends. This CDR3 reads CSVEPGQKPS.

This clone was counted a single time. The chain employs TRBV30 and TRBJ1-5; TRBD1 is a possible D gene (6 bases). Germline CDR1 is GTSNPN and CDR2 is SVGIG (reference sequence). The CDR3 has 13 amino acids. The ends were cut back, 2 bases at V and 7 bases at J, with 12 bases in the middle. DNA of the CDR3: TGTGCCTGGAGTCACAGGGACGGACAGCCCCAGCATTTT. Its translation: CAWSHRDGQPQHF.

V usage is TRBV19 and J usage is TRBJ1-5; 7 nucleotides align to TRBD1. This CDR3 comprises 13 residues. V shed 8 bases and J 1 base; nucleotides not matched to a gene: 2. The germline V gene has CDR1 LNHDA and CDR2 SQIVND (reference sequence). The CDR3 loop is CASWGQSNQPQHF. The CDR3 DNA sequence: TGTGCCAGTTGGGGACAGAGCAATCAGCCCCAGCATTTT.

CDR3 in amino acids: CASSSGRWTDYNSPLHF. CDR3 DNA: TGTGCCAGCAGCTCGGGGAGGTGGACAGACTATAATTCACCCCTCCACTTT. The V call is TRBV7-9, the J call TRBJ1-6, with D maybe TRBD1 (6 bases). The CDR3 is 17 residues long. The germline gives CDR1 SEHNR, CDR2 FQNEAQ (reference sequence). Trimming took off 4 bases at V and 3 bases at J, with 16 bases between the two ends.

V is TRBV5-4 and J is TRBJ2-5; TRBD1 aligns across 7 bases. Looked up from germline, CDR1 is SGHNT and CDR2 is YYREEE (reference sequence). This CDR3 contains 15 residues. V shed 4 bases, J shed 2 bases, and the junction held 8 bases outside the gene matches. CDR3 coding DNA: TGTGCCAGCAGCACCCGACAGGGTTTTCAAGAGACCCAGTACTTC. Its protein is CASSTRQGFQETQYF. The complete variable domain, with remaining parts taken from reference TRBV5-4 and TRBJ2-5, reads ETGVTQSPTHLIKTRGQQVTLRCSSQSGHNTVSWYQQALGQGPQFIFQYYREEENGRGNFPPRFSGLQFPNYSSELNVNALELDDSALYLCASSTRQGFQETQYFGPGTRLLVL.

The V and J genes are TRBV7-2 and TRBJ2-5; TRBD1 matches at 7 bases. Germline V CDR1 and CDR2: SGHTA, FQGNSA. V shed 1 base, J shed 5 bases, and the junction held 7 bases outside the gene matches. The CDR3 consists of 15 residues. The CDR3 DNA is TGTGCCAGCAGCTTAGGGGGACAGCCGCCGGAGACCCAGTACTTC. This gives the protein CASSLGGQPPETQYF. The whole variable domain, remainder taken from reference TRBV7-2 and TRBJ2-5, is GAGVSQSPSNKVTEKGKDVELRCDPISGHTALYWYRQSLGQGLEFLIYFQGNSAPDKSGLPSDRFSAERTGGSVSTLTIQRTQQEDSAVYLCASSLGGQPPETQYFGPGTRLLVL.

The chain is built from TRBV5-1 and TRBJ1-1, with TRBD1 identical over 7 bases. The V and J ends lost 4 bases and 6 bases, in that order; junction bases with no gene match: 6. Germline assignment: CDR1 SGHRS and CDR2 YFSETQ. The CDR3 is 13 amino acids. CDR3 sequence (DNA): TGCGCCAGCAGCACAGCAGGGGGTGCTGAAGCTTTCTTT. Translating it yields CASSTAGGAEAFF.

The V gene is TRBV5-1, the J gene TRBJ2-3; D is unresolved. The CDR3 length is 13 residues. The germline V gene has CDR1 SGHRS and CDR2 YFSETQ. Trimming shortened V by 1 base and J by 2 bases, and 5 bases separated the two germline ends. The CDR3 nucleotides read TGCGCCAGCAGCTTGAGTGTCACAGATACGCAGTATTTT. It yields the protein CASSLSVTDTQYF.

This clone was counted a single time. The chain is built from TRBV30 and TRBJ1-5, with D hard to call. The V and J ends lost 2 bases and 3 bases respectively, with 8 bases between them. Per germline, CDR1 GTSNPN and CDR2 SVGIG (reference sequence). The CDR3 length is 13 residues. This CDR3 reads CAWSRSDNQPQHF. CDR3 nucleotide sequence: TGTGCCTGGAGTAGGTCGGACAATCAGCCCCAGCATTTT.

The chain employs TRBV5-6 and TRBJ2-3; 7 positions agree with TRBD1. The CDR3 runs 16 residues. Germline lookup yields CDR1 SGHDT and CDR2 YYEEEE. V shed 1 base and J 0 bases; nucleotides not matched to a gene: 5. CDR3 in amino acids: CASSLSWDSSTDTQYF. The DNA for the CDR3 is TGTGCCAGCAGCTTGTCTTGGGACAGTAGCACAGATACGCAGTATTTT.

V gene TRBV4-2 combines with J gene TRBJ2-3; 15 bases fit TRBD2. The trim removed 4 bases at V and 0 bases at J, leaving 14 bases unmatched. This CDR3 contains 21 residues. Germline lookup yields CDR1 LGHNA and CDR2 YNFKEQ. The CDR3 loop is CASSLKISGLAGGSSTDTQYF. The CDR3 region has the DNA TGTGCCAGCAGCCTGAAAATCTCGGGACTAGCGGGGGGATCGAGCACAGATACGCAGTATTTT.

The chain employs TRBV10-3 and TRBJ1-2; D is possibly TRBD1 (5 bases). Germline V CDR1 and CDR2: ENHRY, SYGVKD. V dropped 10 bases and J dropped 5 bases, with 14 bases sitting between them. The CDR3 consists of 12 residues. CDR3 sequence (DNA): TGTGCCACCTACGCCCCAGGGTATGGCTACACCTTC. Residues: CATYAPGYGYTF.

The chain couples TRBV7-9 to TRBJ1-1; TRBD1 matches 7 bases. The CDR3 has 13 residues. In germline, CDR1 is SEHNR, CDR2 FQNEAQ (reference sequence). V shed 6 bases, J shed 10 bases, and the junction held 11 bases outside the gene matches. The CDR3 DNA is TGTGCCAGCAGAAAAACCGACAGGGTCCCAGCTTTCTTT. It is translated as CASRKTDRVPAFF. The full variable domain, completed using reference TRBV7-9 and TRBJ1-1, is DTGVSQNPRHKITKRGQNVTFRCDPISEHNRLYWYRQTLGQGPEFLTYFQNEAQLEKSRLLSDRFSAERPKGSFSTLEIQRTEQGDSAMYLCASRKTDRVPAFFGQGTRLTVV.

This chain joins TRBV7-2 and TRBJ2-1; D remains unclear. Germline lookup yields CDR1 SGHTA and CDR2 FQGNSA. V shed 0 bases and J shed 0 bases, with 9 bases lying between them. The CDR3 length is 16 residues. CDR3 DNA: TGTGCCAGCAGCTTAGCTGGCCGAAGCTCCTACAATGAGCAGTTCTTC. This encodes CASSLAGRSSYNEQFF.

The V and J genes are TRBV7-3 and TRBJ2-1, with D hard to call. V was trimmed by 5 bases and J by 3 bases, leaving 14 bases between them. The length of the CDR3 is 15 residues. Germline V lookup: CDR1 SGHTA, CDR2 FQGTGA. For the CDR3, the DNA is TGTGCCAGCAGCGCCCAACCCTTCGTCTACAATGAGCAGTTCTTC. It specifies CASSAQPFVYNEQFF.

This clone has a handful of counts. V gene TRBV7-2 combines with J gene TRBJ1-6; D not certain. CDR3 length equals 13 residues. CDR1 SGHTA and CDR2 FQGNSA come from the germline V gene. V was pared by 2 bases and J by 9 bases, with 8 bases between. The DNA for the CDR3 is TGTGCCAGCAGCTTAAGGACGGCTTCACCCCTCCACTTT. This codes for CASSLRTASPLHF.

This chain connects TRBV7-9 to TRBJ2-3; D gene uncertain. The CDR3 is 12 amino acids. Per the germline V gene, CDR1 is SEHNR and CDR2 is FQNEAQ (reference sequence). Trimming shortened V by 7 bases and J by 0 bases, and 5 bases separated the two germline ends. CDR3 DNA: TGTGCCAGCACCCGTAGCACAGATACGCAGTATTTT. This codes for CASTRSTDTQYF.

This chain joins TRBV29-1 and TRBJ1-5, with TRBD1 matching over 8 bases. Germline-derived CDR1 and CDR2 are SQVTM and ANQGSEA. The CDR3 length is 12 residues. Trimming removed 4 bases from V and 9 bases from J; junction bases left unmatched: 5. The CDR3 nucleotides read TGCAGCGTTGGAGACAGGGGAATGCCCCAGCATTTT. Translating gives CSVGDRGMPQHF. Full variable domain (missing parts from reference TRBV29-1 and TRBJ1-5): SAVISQKPSRDICQRGTSLTIQCQVDSQVTMMFWYRQQPGQSLTLIATANQGSEATYESGFVIDKFPISRPNLTFSTLTVSNMSPEDSSIYLCSVGDRGMPQHFGDGTRLSIL.

V usage is TRBV27 and J usage is TRBJ1-5, with 7 nucleotides matching TRBD1. The CDR3 runs to 15 residues. Germline V gives CDR1 MNHEY, CDR2 SMNVEV (reference sequence). With V trimmed by 6 bases and J by 5 bases, 10 bases remained unmatched. The CDR3 loop reads CASRPRQGRYQPQHF. For the CDR3, the DNA is TGTGCCAGCAGGCCAAGACAGGGCCGTTATCAGCCCCAGCATTTT.

V gene TRBV10-3 combines with J gene TRBJ1-2; D is uncertain. Trimming removed 8 bases from V and 7 bases from J, with 8 bases in between. This CDR3 comprises 10 residues. CDR1 ENHRY and CDR2 SYGVKD come from the germline V gene. The CDR3 loop is CAIGRGGYTF. The DNA of the CDR3 is TGTGCCATCGGCCGTGGTGGCTACACCTTC.